Shown below are 19 T cell receptor beta chains from a single sample sequenced in a study of shared clonotypes between healthy human individuals. Data came from immunoSEQ multiplex PCR; TCRdb stores just in-frame clones and leaves some out. The table records 1 million to 1.3 million clones, around 78% of them present only once. Material for sequencing was memory CD4+ T cells from PBMCs. Indicated subset: CD45RA-negative fraction. The receptors stem from a man aged 18-30 years in good health. Some clones in this sample may be carry-over from other donors' samples.

This clone was counted a single time. V is TRBV7-9 and J is TRBJ1-3; D not resolved. The CDR3 sequence is 15 residues long. V lost 3 bases to trimming and J lost 0 bases, with 9 bases between them. Germline assignment: CDR1 SEHNR and CDR2 FQNEAQ (reference sequence). As DNA, the CDR3 is TGTGCCAGCAGCTTGGCCGGAGCCTCTGGAAACACCATATATTTT. It translates to CASSLAGASGNTIYF.

The chain couples TRBV10-3 to TRBJ1-2; D might be TRBD1 (5 bases). The germline V and J ends were trimmed by 6 bases and 4 bases, with 15 bases remaining between them. The CDR3 extends over 14 amino acids. Germline V gene lookup returns CDR1 ENHRY and CDR2 SYGVKD. The DNA of the CDR3 is TGTGCCATCAGACCCACCGGGACTTCCTATGGCTACACCTTC. Protein sequence: CAIRPTGTSYGYTF.

This clone was observed once. This sequence joins TRBV7-9 and TRBJ2-7, with D possibly matching TRBD2 (6 bases). This CDR3 has 15 residues. CDR1 and CDR2 (germline): SEHNR, FQNEAQ (reference sequence). The V end was cut by 4 bases, the J end by 3 bases, with 16 bases between. The CDR3 reads CASSSRDSPYYEQYF. DNA for the CDR3: TGTGCCAGCAGCTCCCGGGACTCGCCATACTACGAGCAGTACTTC. The full variable domain, completed using reference TRBV7-9 and TRBJ2-7, is DTGVSQNPRHKITKRGQNVTFRCDPISEHNRLYWYRQTLGQGPEFLTYFQNEAQLEKSRLLSDRFSAERPKGSFSTLEIQRTEQGDSAMYLCASSSRDSPYYEQYFGPGTRLTVT.

The sample holds one count of this clone. V usage is TRBV5-4 and J usage is TRBJ1-2; TRBD1 might be the D (5 bases). In germline, CDR1 is SGHNT, CDR2 YYREEE (reference sequence). V lost 4 bases and J lost 4, with 11 bases in between. The CDR3 loop spans 13 amino acids. CDR3 sequence reads: CASSGRDSYGYTF. In DNA form, the CDR3 reads TGTGCCAGCAGCGGCAGGGACTCCTATGGCTACACCTTC.

The chain links TRBV7-6 to TRBJ2-1, with D maybe TRBD2 (5 bases). CDR1 is SGHVS, CDR2 FNYEAQ, per germline. The germline V and J ends were trimmed by 4 bases and 0 bases, with 16 bases remaining between them. The CDR3 totals 17 residues. In nucleotides, the CDR3 is TGTGCCAGCAGCTCAACAGTCCGGGGAAGCTCCTACAATGAGCAGTTCTTC. This sequence encodes CASSSTVRGSSYNEQFF.

This clone was recorded many times. This rearrangement joins TRBV5-4 to TRBJ1-1; unclear D gene. CDR3 size: 13 residues. The germline V gene encodes CDR1 SGHNT and CDR2 YYREEE (reference sequence). Between the trimmed V and J ends, which lost 4 bases and 0 bases, there was a span of 7 bases. For the CDR3, the DNA is TGTGCCAGCAGCGTGGGTTTGAACACTGAAGCTTTCTTT. Translation gives CASSVGLNTEAFF.

V usage is TRBV27 and J usage is TRBJ2-1; 15 positions agree with TRBD2. This CDR3 contains 18 residues. The V segment lost 6 bases and the J segment 3 bases; nucleotides outside the gene matches: 9. CDR1 is MNHEY and CDR2 is SMNVEV in the germline V gene (reference sequence). The CDR3 loop reads CASREGLAGGPGYNEQFF. The CDR3 region has the DNA TGTGCCAGCAGAGAAGGACTAGCGGGAGGGCCGGGCTACAATGAGCAGTTCTTC.

This clone appeared a few times. The V call is TRBV29-1, the J call TRBJ1-1, with a possible D match to TRBD1 (6 bases). Germline V gene lookup returns CDR1 SQVTM and CDR2 ANQGSEA. The CDR3 loop spans 12 amino acids. Trimming left V 5 bases short and J 5 bases short, with 12 bases between. The CDR3: CSVSNGQTEAFF. DNA for the CDR3: TGCAGCGTTTCCAACGGACAGACTGAAGCTTTCTTT.

The chain is built from TRBV4-2 and TRBJ2-1; tentatively, D is TRBD1 (6 bases). There are 14 residues in the CDR3. Trimming pared 0 bases from V and 12 bases from J, leaving 15 bases between. Germline V CDR1 and CDR2: LGHNA, YNFKEQ. The CDR3 reads CASSQDRAGDGQFF. The CDR3 DNA reads TGTGCCAGCAGCCAAGATCGGGCAGGGGATGGGCAGTTCTTC.

The chain carries TRBV9 and TRBJ1-1; D uncertain. Trimming pared 0 bases from V and 1 base from J, leaving 10 bases between. There are 15 residues in the CDR3. Germline CDR1 SGDLS, CDR2 YYNGEE. The CDR3 DNA reads as TGTGCCAGCAGCGTAGACCCGGGAAGGAACACTGAAGCTTTCTTT. Encoded protein: CASSVDPGRNTEAFF. Based on the CDR3 plus reference TRBV9 and TRBJ1-1, the full variable domain is DSGVTQTPKHLITATGQRVTLRCSPRSGDLSVYWYQQSLDQGLQFLIQYYNGEERAKGNILERFSAQQFPDLHSELNLSSLELGDSALYFCASSVDPGRNTEAFFGQGTRLTVV.

This chain links TRBV5-1 with TRBJ2-3; D call uncertain. The CDR3 is made up of 15 amino acids. From germline, CDR1 is SGHRS and CDR2 YFSETQ. V was shortened by 2 bases and J by 1 base, with 11 bases between the two germline ends. CDR3 coding DNA: TGCGCCAGCAGCTTCCAGGCGGATGGCACAGATACGCAGTATTTT. Encoded protein: CASSFQADGTDTQYF.

The chain uses TRBV6-5 and TRBJ2-7; no definite D call. The CDR3 loop spans 15 amino acids. Trimming left V 0 bases short and J 2 bases short, with 11 bases between. Germline V CDR1 and CDR2: MNHEY, SVGAGI. The CDR3 DNA reads TGTGCCAGCAGTTACTCTTTCGGGCAGGCCTACGAGCAGTACTTC. This translates into CASSYSFGQAYEQYF.

In its sample, this clone was seen a few times. The chain has TRBV12-2 and TRBJ2-7; the DNA was not compared with TRBD2, the D call given in the table. TRBV12-2 is recorded as a pseudogene. The CDR3 has 16 amino acids. Here the CDR3 DNA reads TGTGCAAGTCGCTTACCAGGACTAGCGAAGCCCTACGAGCAGTACTTC. Its translation: CASRLPGLAKPYEQYF.

The chain employs TRBV6-1 and TRBJ1-3; no clear D. The CDR3 consists of 14 residues. The germline gives CDR1 MNHNS, CDR2 SASEGT. Trimming left V 2 bases short and J 5 bases short, with 10 bases between. The CDR3 nucleotides read TGTGCCAGCAGTGAATCCGGAAGACGAAACACCATATATTTT. Residues: CASSESGRRNTIYF.

The chain couples TRBV7-9 to TRBJ1-1, with 7 positions matching TRBD1. Germline V gives CDR1 SEHNR, CDR2 FQNEAQ (reference sequence). J lost 7 bases, V lost 7 bases, and 12 bases had no gene match. CDR3 size: 14 residues. As DNA, the CDR3 is TGTGCCAGCAACCCGCATAGGGACAGCCATGAAGCTTTCTTT. This sequence encodes CASNPHRDSHEAFF. The whole variable domain, filled in from reference TRBV7-9 and TRBJ1-1, reads DTGVSQNPRHKITKRGQNVTFRCDPISEHNRLYWYRQTLGQGPEFLTYFQNEAQLEKSRLLSDRFSAERPKGSFSTLEIQRTEQGDSAMYLCASNPHRDSHEAFFGQGTRLTVV.

A remark on this clone: Other nucleotide sequences in the sample specify the same CDR3. The gene calls are TRBV2 and TRBJ1-5, with a weak D call TRBD1 (6 bases). The germline CDR1 and CDR2 sequences are SNHLY and FYNNEI. The V and J ends lost 5 bases and 2 bases respectively, with 13 bases between them. The CDR3 totals 15 residues. CDR3 bases: TGTGCCAGCAGTTTACAGGGTATTGGCAATCAGCCCCAGCATTTT. Translation gives CASSLQGIGNQPQHF.

Here the CDR3 DNA reads TGTGCCAGCAGTCTGCTTGGGCGCAGCTATGGCTACACCTTC. Translated, it gives CASSLLGRSYGYTF. The chain couples TRBV28 to TRBJ1-2; D remains ambiguous. This CDR3 region has 14 residues. Germline CDR1 and CDR2: MDHEN and SYDVKM. With 5 bases removed from V and 4 bases from J, the gap between germline ends came to 14 bases.

As DNA, the CDR3 is TGTGCCAGCAGCCCCCAAGGGCGCGAGCAGTACTTC. Amino acids: CASSPQGREQYF. This chain connects TRBV28 to TRBJ2-7; D not resolved. This CDR3 spans 12 amino acids. From germline, CDR1 is MDHEN and CDR2 SYDVKM. V was pared by 6 bases and J by 6 bases, with 12 bases between.

The chain links TRBV5-4 to TRBJ2-3; D is possibly TRBD2 (5 bases). Germline V gene sequence: CDR1 SGHNT, CDR2 YYREEE (reference sequence). V lost 0 bases to trimming and J lost 0 bases, with 11 bases between them. The CDR3 runs to 16 residues. The CDR3 region is CASSLAAGTSTDTQYF. The CDR3 DNA sequence: TGTGCCAGCAGCTTGGCGGCGGGCACTAGCACAGATACGCAGTATTTT.